This entry describes one T cell receptor (beta chain). What it binds is unknown. Germline values: CDR1 MNHEY, CDR2 SVGAGI. The CDR3 covers 13 residues. V shed 6 bases and J shed 1 base, with 9 bases lying between them. This entry comes from a study of CD4 T cells in relation to SARS-CoV-2 and coronaviruses. Across the whole study: PBMCs were cultured with antigen for roughly 10 days before TCR beta sequencing.

Libraries were prepared by immunoSEQ multiplex PCR; TCRdb keeps only in-frame clonotypes and omits some of them. The sample holds tens of thousands of clones, roughly 80% seen once. The chain employs TRBV6-5 and TRBJ1-1, with D uncertain. The sample taken for sequencing was naive CD4+ T cells from PBMCs, cultured in vitro. Subset indicated: naive CD4+ T cells isolated by negative enrichment. This TCR was sampled from an adult with COVID-19. CDR3 sequence: CASRRAGNTEAFF. In DNA form, the CDR3 reads TGTGCCAGCAGACGAGCAGGGAACACTGAAGCTTTCTTT.